This record looks at one T cell receptor (beta chain) sequence and its context. Its antigen is not identified. Unique molecular identifiers tagged the TCR beta cDNA libraries. TCRdb analysed the PCR reads with MiXCR anew, one entry per CDR3 protein. The sample lists some 370,000 distinct CDR3 sequences, approximately 38% occurring once. The V end was cut by 4 bases, the J end by 7 bases, with 21 bases between. CDR1 and CDR2 from the germline V gene are SGHRS and YFSETQ. CDR3 size: 15 residues. This entry is derived from a study of post-analysis software for immune sequencing data. Findings of the study overall: Normalized Chao1 diversity was significantly lower in multiple sclerosis patients than in controls. TRBV segments more frequent in patients than in controls numbered several and included TRBV5-6, TRBV5-1 and TRBV20-1.

This chain uses TRBV5-1 with TRBJ2-7; D might be TRBD1 or TRBD2, each matching 6 bases. This clonotype originated in a girl aged 10-17 years with multiple sclerosis. Sequences were obtained from blood. CDR3 sequence (DNA): TGCGCCAGCAGCCGGGAACAGGGAGGATGGGAAGAGCAGTACTTC. This codes for CASSREQGGWEEQYF.